This is a list of T cell receptor beta chains from one sample in a study of T cell responses to AZD1222 COVID-19 vaccine. TCRdb's copy holds only in-frame clones and misses some; the assay was immunoSEQ multiplex PCR. The sample has about 120,000 clones; 70% to 90% are singletons. Source: peripheral blood, taken on day 0 of AZD1222 vaccination. Receptors originate from an adult in good health. The CDR3 runs from the conserved cysteine through the conserved F or W. D genes are given only for firm matches. For some rows the clone size is stated as once, few or many, or as a class when expanded; others skip it.

v_gene: TRBV30
d_gene: .
j_gene: TRBJ1-5
abundance: .
CDR3nt: TGTGCCTGGAGTCCCCAGCGGCCCGGGCAGCCCCAGCATTTT
CDR3aa: CAWSPQRPGQPQHF

v_gene: TRBV29-1
d_gene: .
j_gene: TRBJ2-4
abundance: once
CDR3nt: TGCAGCGTTCGGACTGGTGAGAGAGCCAAAAACATTCAGTACTTC
CDR3aa: CSVRTGERAKNIQYF

v_gene: TRBV7-7
d_gene: .
j_gene: TRBJ2-1
abundance: .
CDR3nt: TGTGCTAGAACAGGGCCGAGAAATTACAATGAGCAGTTCTTC
CDR3aa: CARTGPRNYNEQFF

v_gene: TRBV5-4
d_gene: .
j_gene: TRBJ2-3
abundance: .
CDR3nt: TGTGCCAGCAGCTTGGTGGGGGGGCCTGGAGATACGCAGTATTTT
CDR3aa: CASSLVGGPGDTQYF

v_gene: TRBV2
d_gene: .
j_gene: TRBJ2-2
abundance: once
CDR3nt: TGTGCCAGCACCTTATTTGGGCAGGGGAACACCGGGGAGCTGTTTTTT
CDR3aa: CASTLFGQGNTGELFF

v_gene: TRBV4-1
d_gene: .
j_gene: TRBJ1-1
abundance: few
CDR3nt: TGCGCCAGCAGCCAAGGACCCTCCGTTAACACTGAAGCTTTCTTT
CDR3aa: CASSQGPSVNTEAFF

v_gene: TRBV19
d_gene: .
j_gene: TRBJ1-1
abundance: once
CDR3nt: TGTGCCAGTAGGAGGGGGAACACTGAAGCTTTCTTT
CDR3aa: CASRRGNTEAFF

v_gene: TRBV5-4
d_gene: TRBD1
j_gene: TRBJ2-2
abundance: .
CDR3nt: TGTGCCAGCAGACAGGGGAACATCTCGCCCTCGAACACCGGGGAGCTGTTTTTT
CDR3aa: CASRQGNISPSNTGELFF

v_gene: TRBV7-2
d_gene: TRBD1
j_gene: TRBJ2-7
abundance: .
CDR3nt: TGTGCCAGCAGCCGTGGACAGGGGGCGAGCGAGCAGTACTTC
CDR3aa: CASSRGQGASEQYF

v_gene: TRBV29-1
d_gene: .
j_gene: TRBJ2-5
abundance: few
CDR3nt: TGCAGCGCGTGGGGTGCGGGAAACCAAGAGACCCAGTACTTC
CDR3aa: CSAWGAGNQETQYF

v_gene: TRBV27
d_gene: .
j_gene: TRBJ2-7
abundance: .
CDR3nt: TGTGCCAGCAGTTTAAACAGGGTGTCCGAGCAGTACTTC
CDR3aa: CASSLNRVSEQYF

v_gene: TRBV5-1
d_gene: .
j_gene: TRBJ2-1
abundance: .
CDR3nt: TGCGCCAGCAGCTTGGGGGTTAGCTCCTACAATGAGCAGTTCTTC
CDR3aa: CASSLGVSSYNEQFF

v_gene: TRBV24-1
d_gene: TRBD1
j_gene: TRBJ2-3
abundance: .
CDR3nt: TGTGCCACCAGTGACCCCCCGGGCCGTCCGGGACAGGGGCGTTATCCTAGCACAGATACGCAGTATTTT
CDR3aa: CATSDPPGRPGQGRYPSTDTQYF

v_gene: TRBV6-5
d_gene: .
j_gene: TRBJ2-2
abundance: .
CDR3nt: TGTGCCAGCAGTCCCCATGGGGAGCTGTTTTTT
CDR3aa: CASSPHGELFF

v_gene: TRBV30
d_gene: .
j_gene: TRBJ1-2
abundance: .
CDR3nt: TGTGCCTGGGGGCGGGTTAACTATGGCTACACCTTC
CDR3aa: CAWGRVNYGYTF

v_gene: TRBV15
d_gene: TRBD1
j_gene: TRBJ1-5
abundance: .
CDR3nt: TGTGCCACCAGCAGAGATCAGGGGGCCGGTCAGCCCCAGCATTTT
CDR3aa: CATSRDQGAGQPQHF

v_gene: TRBV5-3
d_gene: TRBD1
j_gene: TRBJ2-7
abundance: once
CDR3nt: TGTGCCAGAAGCCGGATTGTGACAGGGTCCTACGAGCAGTACTTC
CDR3aa: CARSRIVTGSYEQYF

v_gene: TRBV10-1
d_gene: .
j_gene: TRBJ1-5
abundance: .
CDR3nt: TGCGCCAGCAGTGATAGGGGCAATCAGCCCCAGCATTTT
CDR3aa: CASSDRGNQPQHF

v_gene: TRBV29-1
d_gene: .
j_gene: TRBJ1-2
abundance: .
CDR3nt: TGCAGCGTTGAAGAGGACGGGGGCACGGCTAACTATGGCTACACCTTC
CDR3aa: CSVEEDGGTANYGYTF

v_gene: TRBV6-5
d_gene: .
j_gene: TRBJ1-5
abundance: .
CDR3nt: TGTGCCAGCCAAGTCGGAAGTAATCAGCCCCAGCATTTT
CDR3aa: CASQVGSNQPQHF

v_gene: TRBV3-1/TRBV3-2
d_gene: .
j_gene: TRBJ1-1
abundance: .
CDR3nt: TGTGCCAGCAGTCCGGACCTGAACACTGAAGCTTTCTTT
CDR3aa: CASSPDLNTEAFF

v_gene: TRBV6-5
d_gene: .
j_gene: TRBJ1-1
abundance: .
CDR3nt: TGTGCCAGCAACAGGGTTGGATCGGACACTGAAGCTTTCTTT
CDR3aa: CASNRVGSDTEAFF

v_gene: TRBV7-2
d_gene: TRBD2
j_gene: TRBJ2-5
abundance: once
CDR3nt: TGTGCCAGCAGTTACCAGGGAGGGGAGGGAGAGACCCAGTACTTC
CDR3aa: CASSYQGGEGETQYF

v_gene: TRBV5-1
d_gene: .
j_gene: TRBJ1-1
abundance: once
CDR3nt: TGCGCCAGCAGCTTGCGTCCGGGAACGAACACTGAAGCTTTCTTT
CDR3aa: CASSLRPGTNTEAFF

v_gene: TRBV14
d_gene: .
j_gene: TRBJ1-2
abundance: .
CDR3nt: TGTGCCAGCAGCCAAGATACTATCTGGTCTTCTGGCTACACCTTC
CDR3aa: CASSQDTIWSSGYTF

v_gene: TRBV7-2
d_gene: TRBD1
j_gene: TRBJ1-1
abundance: .
CDR3nt: TGTGCCAGCAGCTCCCAACGGGACAGACAGAACACTGAAGCTTTCTTT
CDR3aa: CASSSQRDRQNTEAFF

v_gene: TRBV6-5
d_gene: .
j_gene: TRBJ1-4
abundance: .
CDR3nt: TGTGCCAGCAGTTACTCGAATGAAGAAAAACTGTTTTTT
CDR3aa: CASSYSNEEKLFF

v_gene: TRBV6-6
d_gene: .
j_gene: TRBJ2-3
abundance: medium-sized
CDR3nt: TGTGCCAGCAGCTTGGGGGGCGCGAAAGATACGCAGTATTTT
CDR3aa: CASSLGGAKDTQYF

v_gene: TRBV5-1
d_gene: .
j_gene: TRBJ2-7
abundance: .
CDR3nt: TGCGCCAGCAGGCGGGACTACGAGCAGTACTTC
CDR3aa: CASRRDYEQYF

v_gene: TRBV6-2/TRBV6-3
d_gene: .
j_gene: TRBJ1-5
abundance: .
CDR3nt: TGTGCCAGCAGTTACTCGACGGGGGCCCAGCCCCAGCATTTT
CDR3aa: CASSYSTGAQPQHF

v_gene: TRBV5-1
d_gene: .
j_gene: TRBJ2-3
abundance: .
CDR3nt: TGCGCCAGCAGCTTGGGCAGGCAGGGGGGGACAGATACGCAGTATTTT
CDR3aa: CASSLGRQGGTDTQYF

v_gene: TRBV3-1/TRBV3-2
d_gene: TRBD2
j_gene: TRBJ2-3
abundance: once
CDR3nt: TGTGCCAGCAGCCAAGGCGCGGGGGGGAGGGCAGATACGCAGTATTTT
CDR3aa: CASSQGAGGRADTQYF

v_gene: TRBV9
d_gene: .
j_gene: TRBJ1-1
abundance: few
CDR3nt: TGTGCCAGCAGCGAACAGCGGGGTCCCACTGAAGCTTTCTTT
CDR3aa: CASSEQRGPTEAFF

v_gene: TRBV19
d_gene: .
j_gene: TRBJ1-1
abundance: .
CDR3nt: TGTGCCAGTAGTATCGCCGGGAGACTGAACACTGAAGCTTTCTTT
CDR3aa: CASSIAGRLNTEAFF

v_gene: TRBV5-8
d_gene: .
j_gene: TRBJ1-1
abundance: .
CDR3nt: TGTGCCAGCAGCTCTGGACGGGCCTTTAAGAACACTGAAGCTTTCTTT
CDR3aa: CASSSGRAFKNTEAFF

v_gene: TRBV7-2
d_gene: .
j_gene: TRBJ1-1
abundance: .
CDR3nt: TGTGCCAGCAGCTCCCTCTGGTTGAACACTGAAGCTTTCTTT
CDR3aa: CASSSLWLNTEAFF

v_gene: TRBV19
d_gene: .
j_gene: TRBJ1-2
abundance: .
CDR3nt: TGTGCCAGTACCTCTAAAGGGGGGGCTAGCTATGGCTACACCTTC
CDR3aa: CASTSKGGASYGYTF

v_gene: TRBV5-4
d_gene: TRBD1
j_gene: TRBJ1-3
abundance: .
CDR3nt: TGTGCCAGCAGCCCTGGACAGGGAGGGTCTGGAAACACCATATATTTT
CDR3aa: CASSPGQGGSGNTIYF

v_gene: TRBV11-2
d_gene: .
j_gene: TRBJ1-1
abundance: once
CDR3nt: TGTGCCAGCAGCCTTTACGATGGGAAAGCTTTCTTT
CDR3aa: CASSLYDGKAFF

v_gene: TRBV2
d_gene: .
j_gene: TRBJ1-5
abundance: once
CDR3nt: TGTGCCAGCAGTGAGAGCATTGGAAATCAGCCCCAGCATTTT
CDR3aa: CASSESIGNQPQHF

v_gene: TRBV7-2
d_gene: .
j_gene: TRBJ1-4
abundance: .
CDR3nt: TGTGCCAGCAGCCCGCAAGGTGAAAAACTGTTTTTT
CDR3aa: CASSPQGEKLFF

v_gene: TRBV28
d_gene: .
j_gene: TRBJ1-1
abundance: .
CDR3nt: TGTGCCAGCAGATCCCGGTCCTCTGAAGCTTTCTTT
CDR3aa: CASRSRSSEAFF

v_gene: TRBV21-1
d_gene: .
j_gene: TRBJ2-7
abundance: few
CDR3nt: TGTGCCAGCAGCATCCCGGACAGAAGCTCCTACGAGCAGTACTTC
CDR3aa: CASSIPDRSSYEQYF

v_gene: TRBV24-1
d_gene: TRBD1
j_gene: TRBJ2-7
abundance: few
CDR3nt: TGTGCCACCAGTGAGCCGGGACAGGGCAACGAGCAGTACTTC
CDR3aa: CATSEPGQGNEQYF

v_gene: TRBV6-5
d_gene: .
j_gene: TRBJ1-3
abundance: .
CDR3nt: TGTGCCAGCAGTTACTCGATGGCGTCGGGGGGAAACACCATATATTTT
CDR3aa: CASSYSMASGGNTIYF

v_gene: TRBV6-2/TRBV6-3
d_gene: TRBD2
j_gene: TRBJ2-7
abundance: .
CDR3nt: TGTGCCAGCAGTTACTATCAGCGGGGGGCCACCTACGAGCAGTACTTC
CDR3aa: CASSYYQRGATYEQYF

v_gene: TRBV5-4
d_gene: TRBD1
j_gene: TRBJ2-7
abundance: .
CDR3nt: TGTGCCAGCAGCTTGGAACCGGGACAGGGCACCTACGAGCAGTACTTC
CDR3aa: CASSLEPGQGTYEQYF

v_gene: TRBV3-1/TRBV3-2
d_gene: .
j_gene: TRBJ1-1
abundance: .
CDR3nt: TGTGCCAGCAGCCAAGGGACGTCGAACACTGAAGCTTTCTTT
CDR3aa: CASSQGTSNTEAFF

v_gene: TRBV5-1
d_gene: .
j_gene: TRBJ1-1
abundance: .
CDR3nt: TGCGCCAGCAGCCTCGGGGGGGTACGGTACACTGAAGCTTTCTTT
CDR3aa: CASSLGGVRYTEAFF

v_gene: TRBV7-8
d_gene: .
j_gene: TRBJ1-2
abundance: .
CDR3nt: TGTGCCAGCAGCTTAGTGGAGCAGAGTTTTTATGGCTACACCTTC
CDR3aa: CASSLVEQSFYGYTF

v_gene: TRBV6-6
d_gene: TRBD1
j_gene: TRBJ1-6
abundance: .
CDR3nt: TGTGCCAGCAGGAATAAGGGACAGGGGCTCCACTTT
CDR3aa: CASRNKGQGLHF